This TCR beta chain originates from a study of cytomegalovirus exposure and HLA in healthy donors. This clone is a singleton in its sample. Data came from immunoSEQ multiplex PCR; TCRdb stores just in-frame clones and leaves some out. Here the sample spans some 120,000 clones, approximately 91% being singletons. The CDR3 totals 13 residues. Germline V lookup: CDR1 SGHVS, CDR2 FNYEAQ. The germline V and J ends were trimmed by 5 bases and 1 base, with 8 bases remaining between them. The specimen was PBMCs. The clonotype originates from a man aged 30-40 years in good health and CMV-seronegative. The V call is TRBV7-6, the J call TRBJ1-1; D possibly corresponds to TRBD1 (6 bases). The DNA for the CDR3 is TGTGCCAGCAGCCAGGACAGGAACACTGAAGCTTTCTTT. It yields the protein CASSQDRNTEAFF.